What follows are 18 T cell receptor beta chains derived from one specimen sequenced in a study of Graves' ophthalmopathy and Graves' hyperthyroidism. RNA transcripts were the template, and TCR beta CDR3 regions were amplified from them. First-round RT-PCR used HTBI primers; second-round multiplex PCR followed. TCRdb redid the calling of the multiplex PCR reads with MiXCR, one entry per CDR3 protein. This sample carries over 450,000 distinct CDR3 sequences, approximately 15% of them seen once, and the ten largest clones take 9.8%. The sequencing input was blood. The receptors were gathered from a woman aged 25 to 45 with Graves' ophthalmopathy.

CDR3 amino acids: CASRDTGLNQPQHF. The CDR3 DNA follows: TGTGCCAGCAGGGACACCGGGCTTAATCAGCCCCAGCATTTT. This chain links TRBV27 with TRBJ1-5; D perhaps matches TRBD1 (5 bases). Trimming removed 6 bases from V and 4 bases from J, with 13 bases in between. The CDR3 totals 14 residues. CDR1 and CDR2 from the germline V gene are MNHEY and SMNVEV (reference sequence).

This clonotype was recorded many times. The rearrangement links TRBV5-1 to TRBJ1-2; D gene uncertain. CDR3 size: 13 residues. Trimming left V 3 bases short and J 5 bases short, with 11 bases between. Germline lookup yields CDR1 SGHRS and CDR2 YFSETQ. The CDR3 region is CASSSGLTYGYTF. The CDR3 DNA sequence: TGCGCCAGCAGCTCCGGACTGACTTATGGCTACACCTTC.

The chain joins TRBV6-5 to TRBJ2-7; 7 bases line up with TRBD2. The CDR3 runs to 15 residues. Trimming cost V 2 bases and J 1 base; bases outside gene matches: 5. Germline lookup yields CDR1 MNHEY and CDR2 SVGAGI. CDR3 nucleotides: TGTGCCAGCAGTTACCAGACTAGCAGTTCCTACGAGCAGTACTTC. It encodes CASSYQTSSSYEQYF.

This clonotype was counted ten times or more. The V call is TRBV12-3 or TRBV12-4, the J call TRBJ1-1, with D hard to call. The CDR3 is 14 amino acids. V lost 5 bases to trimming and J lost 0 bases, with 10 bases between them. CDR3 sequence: CASSEGIMNTEAFF. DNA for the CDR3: TGTGCCAGCAGTGAGGGCATCATGAACACTGAAGCTTTCTTT.

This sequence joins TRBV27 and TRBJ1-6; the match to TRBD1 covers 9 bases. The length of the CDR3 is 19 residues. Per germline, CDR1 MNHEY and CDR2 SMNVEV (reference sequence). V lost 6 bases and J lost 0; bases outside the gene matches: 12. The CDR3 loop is CASSFRGQGPGSYNSPLHF. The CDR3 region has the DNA TGTGCCAGCAGCTTTAGGGGACAGGGACCGGGCTCCTATAATTCACCCCTCCACTTT.

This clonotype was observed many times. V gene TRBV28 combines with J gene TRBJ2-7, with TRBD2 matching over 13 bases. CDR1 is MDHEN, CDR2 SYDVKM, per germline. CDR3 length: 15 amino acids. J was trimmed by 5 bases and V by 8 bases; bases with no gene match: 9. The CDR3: CASWRRTSGRHEQYF. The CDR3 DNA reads TGTGCCAGCTGGCGCCGGACTAGCGGGAGACACGAGCAGTACTTC. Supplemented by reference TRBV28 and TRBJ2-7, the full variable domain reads DVKVTQSSRYLVKRTGEKVFLECVQDMDHENMFWYRQDPGLGLRLIYFSYDVKMKEKGDIPEGYSVSREKKERFSLILESASTNQTSMYLCASWRRTSGRHEQYFGPGTRLTVT.

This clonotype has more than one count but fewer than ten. CDR3 in DNA: TGTGCCAGCAGCTCTGGAGACAGGGGGCTCTTCGCCATTCAGTACTTC. This codes for CASSSGDRGLFAIQYF. This chain uses TRBV7-8 with TRBJ2-4, with 10 bases identical to TRBD1. V lost 4 bases, J lost 9 bases, and 12 bases stayed unmatched. There are 16 residues in the CDR3. CDR1 SGHVS and CDR2 FQNEAQ come from the germline V gene.

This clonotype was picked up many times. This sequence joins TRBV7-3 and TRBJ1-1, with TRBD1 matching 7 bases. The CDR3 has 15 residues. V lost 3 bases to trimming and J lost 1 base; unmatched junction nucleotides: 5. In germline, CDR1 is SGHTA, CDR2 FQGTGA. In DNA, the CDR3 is TGTGCCAGCAGCTTGAATGCAGGGGGGAACACTGAAGCTTTCTTT. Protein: CASSLNAGGNTEAFF.

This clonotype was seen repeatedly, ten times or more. CDR3 sequence reads: CASSYFSGRTNTGELFF. CDR3 nucleotide sequence: TGTGCCAGCAGTTACTTTAGCGGGAGGACGAACACCGGGGAGCTGTTTTTT. V and J are TRBV6-5 and TRBJ2-2; 10 bases line up with TRBD2. V lost 1 base and J lost 0; bases outside the gene matches: 2. Germline CDR1 and CDR2: MNHEY and SVGAGI. The CDR3 extends over 17 amino acids.

CDR3 nucleotide sequence: TGTGCCAGCAGTTGGCAGGGATGGAGGAACACTGAAGCTTTCTTT. This codes for CASSWQGWRNTEAFF. The gene calls are TRBV12-3 or TRBV12-4 and TRBJ1-1; perhaps TRBD1 as D (5 bases). V was clipped by 4 bases and J by 1 base, with 13 bases between them. The CDR3 has 15 amino acids.

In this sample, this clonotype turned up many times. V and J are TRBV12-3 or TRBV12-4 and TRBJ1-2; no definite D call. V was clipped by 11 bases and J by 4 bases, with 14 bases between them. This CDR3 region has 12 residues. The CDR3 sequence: CASTGISYGYTF. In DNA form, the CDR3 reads TGTGCCTCAACGGGAATTTCCTATGGCTACACCTTC.

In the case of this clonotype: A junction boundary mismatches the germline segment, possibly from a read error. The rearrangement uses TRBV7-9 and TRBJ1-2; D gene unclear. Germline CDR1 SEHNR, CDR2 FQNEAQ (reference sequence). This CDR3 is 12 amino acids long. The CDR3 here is CASRPNAYGYTF. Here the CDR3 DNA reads TGTGCGAGCAGGCCTAACGCCTATGGCTACACCTTC.

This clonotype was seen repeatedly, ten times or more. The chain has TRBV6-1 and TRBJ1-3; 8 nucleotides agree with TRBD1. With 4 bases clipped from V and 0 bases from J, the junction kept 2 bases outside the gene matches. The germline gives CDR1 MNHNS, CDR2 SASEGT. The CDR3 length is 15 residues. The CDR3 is CASSADRASGNTIYF. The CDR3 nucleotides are TGTGCCAGCAGTGCGGACAGGGCCTCTGGAAACACCATATATTTT.

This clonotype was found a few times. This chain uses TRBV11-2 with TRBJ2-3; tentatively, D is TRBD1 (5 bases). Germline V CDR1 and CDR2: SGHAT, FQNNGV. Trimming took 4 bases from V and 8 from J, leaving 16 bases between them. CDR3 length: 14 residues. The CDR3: CASSSGASSSTQYF. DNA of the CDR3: TGTGCCAGCAGCTCTGGGGCCAGTTCCAGTACGCAGTATTTT.

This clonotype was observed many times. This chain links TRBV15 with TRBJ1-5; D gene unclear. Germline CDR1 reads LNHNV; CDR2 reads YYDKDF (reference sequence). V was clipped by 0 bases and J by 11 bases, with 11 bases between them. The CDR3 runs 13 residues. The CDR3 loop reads CATSRDRGRTQHF. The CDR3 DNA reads TGTGCCACCAGCAGAGATCGCGGGCGGACCCAGCATTTT.

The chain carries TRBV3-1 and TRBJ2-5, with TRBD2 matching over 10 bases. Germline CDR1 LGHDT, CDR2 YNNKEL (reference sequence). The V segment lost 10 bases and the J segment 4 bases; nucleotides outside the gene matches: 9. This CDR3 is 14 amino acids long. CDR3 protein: CATLQRGGGETQYF. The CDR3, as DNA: TGTGCCACTCTACAGCGGGGGGGCGGAGAGACCCAGTACTTC.

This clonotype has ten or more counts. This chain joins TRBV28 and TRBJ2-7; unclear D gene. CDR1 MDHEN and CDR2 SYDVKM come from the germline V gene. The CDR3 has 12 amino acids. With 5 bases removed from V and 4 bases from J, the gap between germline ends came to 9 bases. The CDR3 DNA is TGTGCCAGCAGTACCCTCCCTTACGAGCAGTACTTC. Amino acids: CASSTLPYEQYF.

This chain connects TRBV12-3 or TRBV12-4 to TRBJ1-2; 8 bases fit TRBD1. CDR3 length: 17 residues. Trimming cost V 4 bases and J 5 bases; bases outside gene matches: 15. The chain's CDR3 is CASSYSGAGGAQYGYTF. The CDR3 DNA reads TGTGCCAGCAGTTACTCTGGGGCAGGGGGCGCCCAATATGGCTACACCTTC.